The following is a TCR beta chain sequence with its context. Specified treatment: 15 to 20 received Ad26.COV2.S at low or high dose, single or two shots; roughly 5 received placebo; per-sample allocation not given. All samples were drawn on day 63, counting from the first vaccine or placebo injection. These data are taken from a study of Ad26.COV2.S vaccination and SARS-CoV-2 variants. Per germline, CDR1 KGHSH and CDR2 LQKENI. V dropped 3 bases and J dropped 6; count of bases not matched to a gene: 1. CDR3 length equals 14 residues. This table comes from immunoSEQ multiplex PCR, and its TCRdb copy is limited to in-frame clones, with some not included. The sample holds about 350,000 clones, approximately 86% seen once.

The rearrangement uses TRBV18 and TRBJ2-3; 12 positions match TRBD1. The clonotype comes from a person between 18 and 60 years old who received the Ad26.COV2.S COVID-19 vaccine or a placebo. Sequencing was performed on peripheral blood, taken in a trial of Ad26.COV2.S vaccine versus placebo. The CDR3 DNA reads TGTGCCAGCTCACCGGGACAGGGGGCCGATACGCAGTATTTT. Amino acids: CASSPGQGADTQYF.